What follows is one T cell receptor beta chain and its context. V lost 8 bases and J lost 0, with 4 bases in between. CDR3 size: 12 residues. CDR1 and CDR2 (germline): MNHEY, SVGEGT. TCRdb passed the RT-PCR reads through MiXCR, listing each CDR3 protein once. Among 800,000 to 1,000,000 distinct CDR3 sequences listed, less than 25% were seen once. The data derive from a study of response to subunit inactivated influenza vaccine. Here the sequenced sample was PBMCs from blood, taken roughly 5 days after vaccination. The chain carries TRBV6-2 or TRBV6-3 and TRBJ2-2, with D uncertain. The clonotype was recovered from a middle-aged man who received an inactivated influenza vaccine. The CDR3 protein is CASWANTGELFF. The CDR3 bases are TGTGCCAGCTGGGCGAACACCGGGGAGCTGTTTTTT.